Below, 11 T cell receptor beta chains from the same sample are listed, as sequenced in a study of cytotoxic CD8 clonotypes in ibrutinib-treated CLL (dated by TCRdb to 2020 to 2022). Receptor amplification or capture employed the immunoSEQ multiplex PCR assay. The source is immuneACCESS, and TCRdb retained only in-frame sequences with V and J called. Part of the clones is not carried over; for the studies checked, unresolved V genes explain less than half of this, and the remainder is unexplained. For this sample there are some 200,000 clones; approximately 79% appear just once. Together, the top ten hold more than 9.5% of the sample. The time point label, read with the paper, signifies: approximately eleven months on ibrutinib. Sequencing used PBMCs, obtained after 12 months of ibrutinib treatment. These TCRs come from a human donor with chronic lymphocytic leukemia.

The V and J genes are TRBV7-8 and TRBJ2-1; TRBD1 matches at 9 bases. The V and J ends lost 4 bases and 7 bases, in that order; junction bases with no gene match: 14. CDR3 length equals 17 residues. CDR1 and CDR2 (germline): SGHVS, FQNEAQ. This CDR3 is CASSSPLDRGLGNEQFF. In DNA form, the CDR3 reads TGTGCCAGCAGCTCCCCCCTGGACAGGGGCCTCGGAAATGAGCAGTTCTTC.

V usage is TRBV19 and J usage is TRBJ2-3; 8 bases map to TRBD2. The CDR3 is 15 residues long. Per germline, CDR1 LNHDA and CDR2 SQIVND (reference sequence). V was pared by 4 bases and J by 5 bases, with 8 bases of the junction left unmatched. CDR3: CASSTSAGAVDTQYF. The CDR3 DNA reads TGTGCCAGTAGTACATCAGCGGGGGCCGTAGATACGCAGTATTTT.

The rearrangement links TRBV9 to TRBJ1-1; D is unclear. The CDR3 is made up of 13 amino acids. Germline lookup yields CDR1 SGDLS and CDR2 YYNGEE. V was shortened by 4 bases and J by 0 bases, with 7 bases between the two germline ends. The CDR3 reads CASSPGVNTEAFF. CDR3 coding DNA: TGTGCCAGCAGCCCCGGGGTGAACACTGAAGCTTTCTTT.

The chain recombines TRBV10-3 with TRBJ2-5; a weak D match, TRBD1 (6 bases). The CDR3 sequence is 16 residues long. V was shortened by 5 bases and J by 6 bases, with 22 bases between the two germline ends. Germline V gene data show CDR1 as ENHRY and CDR2 as SYGVKD. CDR3 nucleotide sequence: TGTGCCATCAGTTCCCACCTCGCGGCAGGGGAAAAGACCCAGTACTTC. Translated: CAISSHLAAGEKTQYF.

The chain links TRBV6-5 to TRBJ1-5, with D maybe TRBD1 (6 bases). The germline gives CDR1 MNHEY, CDR2 SVGAGI. The CDR3 has 16 residues. Trimming stripped 4 bases from V and 7 bases from J, with 20 bases between. The CDR3 sequence: CASSSLTGNHGQPQHF. Here the CDR3 DNA reads TGTGCCAGCAGTTCATTGACAGGCAATCACGGGCAGCCCCAGCATTTT.

The chain recombines TRBV30 with TRBJ1-3, with a tentative D call TRBD1 (6 bases). Germline V CDR1 and CDR2: GTSNPN, SVGIG (reference sequence). Between the trimmed V and J ends, which lost 4 bases and 2 bases, there was a span of 6 bases. The CDR3 has 12 residues. CDR3 bases: TGTGCCTGGAAGGGGGCTGGAAACACCATATATTTT. Its protein is CAWKGAGNTIYF.

The chain combines TRBV11-1 with TRBJ2-5; D may correspond to TRBD1 or TRBD2 (5 bases each). Trimming shortened V by 4 bases and J by 5 bases, and 17 bases separated the two germline ends. This CDR3 is 15 amino acids long. CDR1 and CDR2 (germline): SGHAT, FQDESV (reference sequence). The CDR3 coding sequence is TGTGCCAGCAGCTCCGGGACCATCGTCACGGAGACCCAGTACTTC. It is translated as CASSSGTIVTETQYF.

J is TRBJ2-3 and V is TRBV5-4; D is perhaps TRBD1 (6 bases). Germline loops: CDR1 SGHNT, CDR2 YYREEE (reference sequence). The germline V and J ends were trimmed by 4 bases and 0 bases, with 9 bases remaining between them. CDR3 length: 14 residues. The DNA for the CDR3 is TGTGCCAGCAGCCTACAGGGAAGCACAGATACGCAGTATTTT. It specifies CASSLQGSTDTQYF. Looking up the rest from reference TRBV5-4 and TRBJ2-3 gives the full variable domain: ETGVTQSPTHLIKTRGQQVTLRCSSQSGHNTVSWYQQALGQGPQFIFQYYREEENGRGNFPPRFSGLQFPNYSSELNVNALELDDSALYLCASSLQGSTDTQYFGPGTRLTVL.

This rearrangement joins TRBV2 to TRBJ2-2; 10 nucleotides match TRBD1. The CDR3 loop spans 15 amino acids. CDR1 is SNHLY and CDR2 is FYNNEI in the germline V gene. With 3 bases clipped from V and 4 bases from J, the junction kept 2 bases outside the gene matches. CDR3 DNA sequence: TGTGCCAGCAGTGAGGGACAGGGGACCACCGGGGAGCTGTTTTTT. This translates into CASSEGQGTTGELFF.

Only one count was recorded for this clone. The V call is TRBV5-4, the J call TRBJ1-4, with D perhaps TRBD1 (5 bases). Trimming removed 4 bases at V and 0 bases at J, with 10 bases between. Germline CDR1 and CDR2: SGHNT and YYREEE (reference sequence). The CDR3 length is 15 residues. CDR3 DNA sequence: TGTGCCAGCAGCAGAGACAGTTCAACTAATGAAAAACTGTTTTTT. It yields the protein CASSRDSSTNEKLFF.

This clone appeared a few times. This chain links TRBV7-3 with TRBJ1-1, with no clear D. The germline V and J ends were trimmed by 5 bases and 4 bases, with 11 bases remaining between them. CDR1 SGHTA and CDR2 FQGTGA come from the germline V gene. The CDR3 runs 13 residues. The CDR3 DNA is TGTGCCAGCAGCCCCCAGGCGGGCACTGAAGCTTTCTTT. Translation gives CASSPQAGTEAFF.